This T cell receptor (beta chain) was profiled in a study of blood T cells in healthy people across ages. This clonotype was seen a handful of times. Its antigen remains unknown. Together with a sample-barcoded 5' primer, a J-beta primer mix was included in a second PCR lasting about 7 to 11 cycles. Every cDNA was tagged by a template-switch adaptor with 12 random nucleotides. TCRdb processed the 5' RACE reads anew with MiXCR; each CDR3 protein has one entry. In the table there are around 850,000 distinct CDR3 sequences, 36% of which are singletons. Isolation recovered at least 6.5 million PBMCs from every sample. Per sample, no less than 5.5 micrograms of total RNA were extracted. Study results and limitations: Long-lived donors carried more naive CD4+ cells and greater diversity than aged donors.

The sample taken for sequencing was blood. This TCR was recovered from a man younger than 35 in good health.

The CDR3 DNA sequence: TGCAGTGCTAGATTCGCCAGTGTGGACACCTTC. It is translated as CSARFASVDTF. The V gene is TRBV20-1, the J gene TRBJ1-2; D is ambiguous. This CDR3 is 11 amino acids long. CDR1 and CDR2 from the germline V gene are DFQATT and SNEGSKA (reference sequence). V lost 2 bases and J lost 12, with 13 bases in between.